One T cell receptor (beta chain) is described in this entry. No antigen is known for it. No base quality information exists; no much larger clone differs at one position. This specimen comes from a study of blood T cell repertoires in COVID-19 (TCRdb year 2020). Describing the broader study: Samples from collaborators originated in the United States, Italy and Spain and spanned both the acute and convalescent phases of COVID-19. The prospective study material was composed of cDNA or gDNA derived from T cells, B-cell-depleted T cells, or PBMCs. Subjects who had been exposed to COVID-19, were actively infected with it, or had recovered from it provided the deeply sampled blood TCRbeta repertoires that made up the dataset. The repertoires were released in a freely available public database meant as a resource for research on the immune response to SARS-CoV-2. Where available, HLA class I and class II types were taken from metadata supplied by the sample provider and were not determined by assay-based typing. Samples were obtained from the ongoing ImmuneRACE study (first 160 participants) and from 1,254 subjects provided by 6 global collaborators. Sample metadata almost always included a de-identified subject ID, COVID-19 status, age in years and sex. Study-level results and caveats: How much clinical and demographic metadata was included differed by source and by participant, and the metadata was provided uncurated.

TCRbeta CDR3 regions were amplified from genomic DNA using the immunoSEQ Assay, a bias-controlled multiplex PCR. In the paper's pipeline: Nucleated cell counts per sample were estimated from amplification of reference gene primers within the assay. To quantify the absolute abundance of each unique TCRbeta CDR3 rearrangement, sequence reads were collapsed and filtered. Productive Simpson clonality was computed per sample as the square root of Simpson's diversity index over productive rearrangements. TCRdb provides this immuneACCESS table in a form limited to in-frame rearrangements. Some clones are lacking; in checked studies, under half of them reflect an unresolved V gene, and why the rest are absent is not known. D and trimming come from the DNA, and the V and J calls and clone size come from that table. The sample includes about 140,000 clones, with around 82% observed a single time. The ten largest make up more than 7% of the sample.

The germline V gene yields MNHEY for CDR1 and SVGAGI for CDR2. Clipping removes 2 bases from V and 0 bases from J, with 6 as the unmatched junction base count. The CDR3 sequence holds 16 residues, the cysteine and phenylalanine included. The retained sequence is limited to the CDR3, 48 bases, with the frame set at the first base. Each collaborating institution followed its own protocols to collect whole blood in K2EDTA tubes. Collaborator samples were shipped for TCRbeta analysis as frozen whole blood, isolated PBMCs, or DNA extracted from either sample type. The chain links TRBV6-5 with TRBJ1-1, and 7 junctional nucleotides match TRBD1. The specimen sequenced was peripheral blood. This clonotype was obtained from a human donor in a cohort sampled during active COVID-19. The DNA reads TGTGCCAGCAGTTACCGGGACAGCCTAATGAACACTGAAGCTTTCTTT. This is translated as CASSYRDSLMNTEAFF.